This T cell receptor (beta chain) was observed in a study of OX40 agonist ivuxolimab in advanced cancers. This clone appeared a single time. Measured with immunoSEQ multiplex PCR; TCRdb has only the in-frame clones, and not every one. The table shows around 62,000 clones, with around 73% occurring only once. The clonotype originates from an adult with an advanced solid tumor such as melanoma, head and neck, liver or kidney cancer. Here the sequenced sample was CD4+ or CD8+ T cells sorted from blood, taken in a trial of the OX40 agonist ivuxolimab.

The CDR3 DNA follows: TGTGCCAGCAGCCAAGTGCCCGGACAAACATACAATGAGCAGTTCTTC. Translated, it gives CASSQVPGQTYNEQFF. The chain carries TRBV4-2 and TRBJ2-1, with D perhaps TRBD1 (5 bases). Trimming took off 1 base at V and 4 bases at J, with 14 bases between the two ends. Germline V CDR1 and CDR2: LGHNA, YNFKEQ. The CDR3 has 16 amino acids.